These 3 T cell receptor beta chains were all obtained from the same sample, sequenced in a study of control samples from healthy donors and cancer patients. Data came from immunoSEQ multiplex PCR; TCRdb stores just in-frame clones and leaves some out. The sample consists of about 150,000 clones, 94% of them appearing once. Sequences were obtained from blood. The source of these receptors is a woman between 18 and 30 years old in good health.

This chain uses TRBV28 with TRBJ2-7, with D tentatively TRBD2 (5 bases). This CDR3 contains 15 residues. With 2 bases removed from V and 0 bases from J, the gap between germline ends came to 11 bases. Germline V gives CDR1 MDHEN, CDR2 SYDVKM. CDR3 in DNA: TGTGCCAGCAGTTTAGAGGGATGGAACTCCTACGAGCAGTACTTC. Translation: CASSLEGWNSYEQYF.

This chain links TRBV6-2 or TRBV6-3 with TRBJ1-1; D gene uncertain. V was clipped by 2 bases and J by 0 bases, with 7 bases between them. The CDR3 consists of 14 residues. In germline, CDR1 is MNHEY, CDR2 SVGEGT. CDR3 amino acids: CASSYTAMNTEAFF. The CDR3 nucleotides are TGTGCCAGCAGTTACACAGCTATGAACACTGAAGCTTTCTTT.

The J gene is TRBJ1-1, the V gene TRBV7-9; 7 bases align to TRBD1. Germline CDR1 SEHNR, CDR2 FQNEAQ (reference sequence). The ends lost 5 bases at V and 1 base at J; junction bases unmatched: 10. The CDR3 loop spans 16 amino acids. The chain's CDR3 is CASSPLQTGTNTEAFF. The CDR3 region has the DNA TGTGCCAGCAGCCCCCTCCAGACAGGGACGAACACTGAAGCTTTCTTT.